The text below deals with one TCR beta chain. The data were taken from a study of blood T cell repertoires in COVID-19. This CDR3 has 15 residues. The germline V gene encodes CDR1 SGDLS and CDR2 YYNGEE. The V and J ends lost 4 bases and 4 bases, in that order; junction bases with no gene match: 10. Libraries were prepared by immunoSEQ multiplex PCR; TCRdb keeps only in-frame clonotypes and omits some of them. The sample records about 160,000 clones, over 80% being singletons. Sequenced input: peripheral blood. The clonotype originates from a woman between 50 and 59 years old with acute or convalescent COVID-19. This rearrangement joins TRBV9 to TRBJ1-2; 7 bases are shared with TRBD1. CDR3 protein: CASSLKLTGSYGYTF. CDR3 DNA sequence: TGTGCCAGCAGCTTAAAATTGACAGGGAGCTATGGCTACACCTTC.